The TCR beta chain under discussion was sequenced for a study of blood T cell repertoires in COVID-19. Study-wide background: The cDNA or gDNA used as material had been derived from T cells, B-cell-depleted T cells, or PBMCs.

CDR1 is LGHDT, CDR2 YNNKEL, per germline (reference sequence). Losses at the gene ends were 3 bases for V and 3 bases for J; bases not matched to a gene: 5. There are 15 residues in the CDR3. While infection was still active, Seattle patients were enrolled and then followed longitudinally. Per the authors' pipeline: From reference gene primer amplification, estimates of nucleated cell counts were derived. The protocol was immunoSEQ multiplex PCR, while the TCRdb copy is restricted to in-frame clones and leaves out a portion. The DNA gave D and trimming, while V, J and clone size come from that table. The data hold some 65,000 clones, with about 90% observed a single time.

This clonotype originated in a man aged 35-49 years with COVID-19, enrolled during active disease. Sample: peripheral blood. This chain connects TRBV3-1 (or the pseudogene TRBV3-2) to TRBJ1-3; 7 positions agree with TRBD1. For the CDR3, the DNA is TGTGCCAGCAGCCACCCAACAGGGGTTGGAAACACCATATATTTT. This encodes CASSHPTGVGNTIYF.